These 28 T cell receptor beta chains originate from one sample sequenced in a study of blood T cell repertoires in COVID-19. The assay was immunoSEQ multiplex PCR, and TCRdb's table has in-frame clones only and misses some. The data hold some 89,000 clones, with approximately 76% observed a single time. Sequenced material: peripheral blood. Source of these receptors: a man in his 70s with acute or convalescent COVID-19.

The J gene is TRBJ2-1, the V gene TRBV7-3, with 8 nucleotides matching TRBD2. The CDR3 totals 15 residues. Germline loops: CDR1 SGHTA, CDR2 FQGTGA. The trim removed 5 bases at V and 7 bases at J, leaving 10 bases unmatched. As DNA, the CDR3 is TGTGCCAGCAGCGATACGGGAGGGCCGGGTAATGAGCAGTTCTTC. Protein: CASSDTGGPGNEQFF. Drawing the rest from reference TRBV7-3 and TRBJ2-1, the complete variable domain is GAGVSQTPSNKVTEKGKYVELRCDPISGHTALYWYRQSLGQGPEFLIYFQGTGAADDSGLPNDRFFAVRPEGSVSTLKIQRTERGDSAVYLCASSDTGGPGNEQFFGPGTRLTVL.

This clone has more than one count but fewer than ten. The chain uses TRBV2 and TRBJ1-4; D uncertain. The ends were cut back, 6 bases at V and 8 bases at J, with 10 bases in the middle. Germline V gives CDR1 SNHLY, CDR2 FYNNEI. This CDR3 region has 12 residues. In DNA form, the CDR3 reads TGTGCCAGCAGCTACAGTGGCGAAAAACTGTTTTTT. This translates into CASSYSGEKLFF.

V is TRBV10-2 and J is TRBJ2-2; 10 bases align to TRBD1. This CDR3 has 16 amino acids. The junction had 7 bases not matched to a gene; V was cut back by 5 bases and J by 4 bases. In germline, CDR1 is WSHSY, CDR2 SAAADI. In DNA, the CDR3 is TGCGCCAGCAGTCCGACAGGGGGCGATTTCACCGGGGAGCTGTTTTTT. It encodes CASSPTGGDFTGELFF.

V gene TRBV5-1 combines with J gene TRBJ1-1; D unclear. The CDR3 length is 15 residues. V shed 0 bases and J shed 1 base, with 10 bases lying between them. CDR1 SGHRS and CDR2 YFSETQ come from the germline V gene. The CDR3 region has the DNA TGCGCCAGCAGCTTGGCACCCAGGTCGAACACTGAAGCTTTCTTT. Protein: CASSLAPRSNTEAFF.

The V and J genes are TRBV7-3 and TRBJ2-2, with D tentatively TRBD2 (6 bases). This CDR3 spans 17 amino acids. The V end was cut by 4 bases, the J end by 3 bases, with 18 bases between. Germline values: CDR1 SGHTA, CDR2 FQGTGA. The CDR3 loop reads CASSSPMGGGDTGELFF. In nucleotides, the CDR3 is TGTGCCAGCAGCTCCCCCATGGGGGGTGGGGACACCGGGGAGCTGTTTTTT.

The chain recombines TRBV18 with TRBJ1-5; D gene unclear. CDR1 and CDR2 (germline): KGHSH, LQKENI. V lost 0 bases, J lost 7 bases, and 13 bases lay in between. CDR3 length equals 15 residues. The CDR3 loop reads CASSPPGLPGQPQHF. Here the CDR3 DNA reads TGTGCCAGCTCACCACCTGGCCTTCCAGGCCAGCCCCAGCATTTT.

This chain joins TRBV5-1 and TRBJ2-1; a possible D gene is TRBD1 (5 bases). The CDR3 covers 14 residues. Trimming cost V 1 base and J 7 bases, with 12 bases left between them. In germline, CDR1 is SGHRS, CDR2 YFSETQ. The CDR3 sequence is CASSLTGFLNEQFF. CDR3 DNA sequence: TGCGCCAGCAGCTTGACAGGTTTCTTAAATGAGCAGTTCTTC.

A single count supports this clone. The chain recombines TRBV6-5 with TRBJ2-2, with a tentative D call TRBD1 (6 bases). The CDR3 has 13 amino acids. With 9 bases removed from V and 4 bases from J, the gap between germline ends came to 12 bases. Per germline, CDR1 MNHEY and CDR2 SVGAGI. CDR3 bases: TGTGCCAGTATTCGGGACACCACCGGGGAGCTGTTTTTT. Encoded protein: CASIRDTTGELFF.

The chain uses TRBV19 and TRBJ2-1; possible D gene TRBD2, 6 bases. The germline gives CDR1 LNHDA, CDR2 SQIVND (reference sequence). The CDR3 contains 15 residues. Trimming took off 1 base at V and 3 bases at J, with 10 bases between the two ends. The CDR3 bases are TGTGCCAGTAGTATAGGGGACTCCGACTACAATGAGCAGTTCTTC. Translated, it gives CASSIGDSDYNEQFF. The variable domain in full, with the rest retrieved from reference TRBV19 and TRBJ2-1, is DGGITQSPKYLFRKEGQNVTLSCEQNLNHDAMYWYRQDPGQGLRLIYYSQIVNDFQKGDIAEGYSVSREKKESFPLTVTSAQKNPTAFYLCASSIGDSDYNEQFFGPGTRLTVL.

This chain uses TRBV3-1 (or the pseudogene TRBV3-2) with TRBJ2-1; 11 positions agree with TRBD2. There are 15 residues in the CDR3. Trimming took 6 bases from V and 4 from J; bases not matched to a gene: 5. Germline assignment: CDR1 LGHDT and CDR2 YNNKEL (reference sequence). DNA for the CDR3: TGTGCCAGCAGGTTAGCGGGGGGGCAATACAATGAGCAGTTCTTC. Translated: CASRLAGGQYNEQFF.

The gene calls are TRBV30 and TRBJ1-3, with TRBD1 matching 12 bases. Germline values: CDR1 GTSNPN, CDR2 SVGIG (reference sequence). The CDR3 contains 16 residues. V lost 3 bases, J lost 7 bases, and 10 bases stayed unmatched. CDR3 in amino acids: CAWSLGQGASRNTIYF. CDR3 in DNA: TGTGCCTGGAGCTTGGGACAGGGGGCATCTCGGAACACCATATATTTT.

The sample holds a few counts of this clone. The chain uses TRBV6-5 and TRBJ1-1; D is uncertain. This CDR3 comprises 13 residues. V lost 5 bases, J lost 1 base, and 8 bases lay in between. Looked up from germline, CDR1 is MNHEY and CDR2 is SVGAGI. The CDR3 coding sequence is TGTGCCAGCAGTCCTTCACAGAACACTGAAGCTTTCTTT. Translated, it gives CASSPSQNTEAFF.

The J gene is TRBJ1-2, the V gene TRBV19; D gene unclear. Germline loops: CDR1 LNHDA, CDR2 SQIVND (reference sequence). With 0 bases removed from V and 2 bases from J, the gap between germline ends came to 13 bases. The CDR3 has 16 residues. CDR3 DNA: TGTGCCAGTAGTATAGATTATATCAGGTTGAACTATGGCTACACCTTC. Protein: CASSIDYIRLNYGYTF. Looking up the rest from reference TRBV19 and TRBJ1-2 gives the full variable domain: DGGITQSPKYLFRKEGQNVTLSCEQNLNHDAMYWYRQDPGQGLRLIYYSQIVNDFQKGDIAEGYSVSREKKESFPLTVTSAQKNPTAFYLCASSIDYIRLNYGYTFGSGTRLTVV.

CDR3 protein: CASSWGQGATNTEAFF. The DNA for the CDR3 is TGTGCCAGCAGCTGGGGACAGGGGGCCACCAACACTGAAGCTTTCTTT. The rearrangement uses TRBV5-6 and TRBJ1-1; 12 nucleotides align to TRBD1. The CDR3 is 16 amino acids. Germline V lookup: CDR1 SGHDT, CDR2 YYEEEE. Germline trimming cut 3 bases from V and 2 bases from J; bases unmatched to any gene: 5.

This sequence joins TRBV19 and TRBJ2-1; no firm D call. This CDR3 is 14 amino acids long. The V gene's germline CDR1 is LNHDA and CDR2 SQIVND (reference sequence). V shed 3 bases and J shed 4 bases, with 10 bases lying between them. The CDR3 coding sequence is TGTGCCAGTAGTATTTCCCTAGATTACAATGAGCAGTTCTTC. It translates to CASSISLDYNEQFF.

V usage is TRBV2 and J usage is TRBJ2-5; tentatively, D is TRBD2 (5 bases). The V and J ends lost 5 bases and 1 base respectively, with 11 bases between them. Looked up from germline, CDR1 is SNHLY and CDR2 is FYNNEI. The CDR3 covers 14 residues. The CDR3: CASSSRRTQETQYF. For the CDR3, the DNA is TGTGCCAGCAGTTCGAGGAGGACCCAAGAGACCCAGTACTTC. The complete variable domain, with remaining parts taken from reference TRBV2 and TRBJ2-5, reads EPEVTQTPSHQVTQMGQEVILRCVPISNHLYFYWYRQILGQKVEFLVSFYNNEISEKSEIFDDQFSVERPDGSNFTLKIRSTKLEDSAMYFCASSSRRTQETQYFGPGTRLLVL.

The V gene is TRBV28, the J gene TRBJ1-1; D gene uncertain. V gave up 5 bases and J gave up 1 base, with 8 bases separating them. Germline CDR1 reads MDHEN; CDR2 reads SYDVKM. The CDR3 runs to 13 residues. The CDR3 here is CASSPRQNTEAFF. The CDR3 bases are TGTGCCAGCAGTCCCAGACAGAACACTGAAGCTTTCTTT.

This chain uses TRBV28 with TRBJ1-1; no reliable D call. Germline values: CDR1 MDHEN, CDR2 SYDVKM. The CDR3 runs to 15 residues. Trimming removed 1 base at V and 3 bases at J, with 12 bases between. In nucleotides, the CDR3 is TGTGCCAGCAGTTTATCACGGGGTACGGACACTGAAGCTTTCTTT. This sequence encodes CASSLSRGTDTEAFF.

Turning to this clone: Other DNA sequences in this sample translate to the same CDR3. The chain combines TRBV24-1 with TRBJ1-2; D is ambiguous. Germline V CDR1 and CDR2: KGHDR, SFDVKD. This CDR3 spans 12 amino acids. With 4 bases removed from V and 3 bases from J, the gap between germline ends came to 5 bases. The CDR3 bases are TGTGCCACCAGTGACAGATACTATGGCTACACCTTC. Its translation: CATSDRYYGYTF.

The chain uses TRBV24-1 and TRBJ2-3, with 10 bases that match TRBD2. Germline values: CDR1 KGHDR, CDR2 SFDVKD. V was pared by 9 bases and J by 2 bases, with 7 bases of the junction left unmatched. This CDR3 comprises 15 residues. The CDR3 here is CATSPSGSLTDTQYF. The CDR3 DNA is TGTGCCACCTCCCCTAGCGGGAGCCTCACAGATACGCAGTATTTT.

CDR3 DNA sequence: TGTGCCAGCAGCTTTCGACTAGCGCAGTACAATGAGCAGTTCTTC. This encodes CASSFRLAQYNEQFF. This chain uses TRBV7-3 with TRBJ2-1, with 8 bases identical to TRBD2. Germline V gives CDR1 SGHTA, CDR2 FQGTGA. Unmatched junction bases numbered 5, after V lost 3 bases and J lost 4 bases. The CDR3 runs 15 residues.

The gene calls are TRBV28 and TRBJ1-2; D gene uncertain. Germline lookup yields CDR1 MDHEN and CDR2 SYDVKM. The CDR3 contains 14 residues. Trimming took off 7 bases at V and 5 bases at J, with 17 bases between the two ends. The CDR3 region is CASTLRTGRYGYTF. CDR3 nucleotide sequence: TGTGCCAGCACCCTAAGGACCGGGAGGTATGGCTACACCTTC.

The table lists this clone with a few counts. The V call is TRBV28, the J call TRBJ1-2; 9 bases are shared with TRBD1. Germline CDR1 is MDHEN and CDR2 is SYDVKM. CDR3 length: 17 amino acids. After removal of 0 bases from V and 2 bases from J, the junction contained 7 bases not matched to a gene. CDR3 in amino acids: CASSLWLDGTGNYGYTF. The CDR3 coding sequence is TGTGCCAGCAGTTTATGGCTGGACGGGACAGGGAACTATGGCTACACCTTC.

Only a few counts were recorded for this clone. The J gene is TRBJ2-1, the V gene TRBV29-1, with 8 positions matching TRBD2. This CDR3 spans 12 amino acids. CDR1 SQVTM and CDR2 ANQGSEA come from the germline V gene. CDR3 DNA sequence: TGCACCGGGAGGGGCCGGGGCGGTGAGCAGTTCTTC. It yields the protein CTGRGRGGEQFF.

The V and J genes are TRBV5-1 and TRBJ2-5, with no clear D. The germline V gene has CDR1 SGHRS and CDR2 YFSETQ. Trimming took 4 bases from V and 5 from J, leaving 9 bases between them. The CDR3 contains 12 residues. CDR3 coding DNA: TGCGCCAGCAGCCGCGGAGAGGAGACCCAGTACTTC. Translated: CASSRGEETQYF.

This clone is a singleton in its sample. The chain carries TRBV18 and TRBJ1-1, with 7 bases matching TRBD1. Germline V gene lookup returns CDR1 KGHSH and CDR2 LQKENI. The CDR3 is 15 residues long. V lost 6 bases, J lost 2 bases, and 9 bases stayed unmatched. CDR3 sequence: CASSSHTGANTEAFF. The CDR3 region has the DNA TGTGCCAGCTCGTCACACACAGGGGCCAACACTGAAGCTTTCTTT.

The rearrangement joins TRBV28 to TRBJ2-7; 9 bases align to TRBD1. CDR1 is MDHEN, CDR2 SYDVKM, per germline. The junction had 11 bases not matched to a gene; V was cut back by 5 bases and J by 6 bases. The CDR3 runs to 15 residues. This CDR3 reads CASSSHGTGYTEQYF. CDR3 DNA sequence: TGTGCCAGCAGTAGCCACGGGACAGGGTATACCGAGCAGTACTTC. The full variable domain, with the rest looked up from reference TRBV28 and TRBJ2-7, is DVKVTQSSRYLVKRTGEKVFLECVQDMDHENMFWYRQDPGLGLRLIYFSYDVKMKEKGDIPEGYSVSREKKERFSLILESASTNQTSMYLCASSSHGTGYTEQYFGPGTRLTVT.

The chain links TRBV5-1 to TRBJ1-5; possibly TRBD1 for D (6 bases). Germline V gives CDR1 SGHRS, CDR2 YFSETQ. This CDR3 is 15 amino acids long. The germline V and J ends were trimmed by 4 bases and 4 bases, with 15 bases remaining between them. The CDR3 nucleotides read TGCGCCAGCAGCACCTCGGGGGGCCTAAATCAGCCCCAGCATTTT. Amino acid sequence: CASSTSGGLNQPQHF.